A selection of T cell receptor beta chains follows, all from one sample in a study of blood T cell repertoires in COVID-19. Here immunoSEQ multiplex PCR was the method, and the copy in TCRdb shows in-frame clones only, minus some. Found here are some 200,000 clones, about 86% of them singletons; the top ten hold 2.2%. Source material: peripheral blood. The receptors originated from a woman aged 45-59 years with acute or convalescent COVID-19. Each CDR3 is given with its conserved first and last residue.

v_gene	CDR3aa
TRBV27	CASSGTGYNEQFF
TRBV10-1	CASSVTINNEQFF
TRBV24-1	CATSDLRPKGGNQPQHF
TRBV9	CASSVNRAGELFF
TRBV19	CASTAGESTDTQYF
TRBV2	CASSEASGLYNEQFF
TRBV4-3	CASSHGQSTDTQYF
TRBV7-8	CASSLQGASYQETQYF
TRBV2	CASNSQGASGNTIYF
TRBV5-4	CASTGGGLNTEAFF
TRBV6-2/TRBV6-3	CASSRGVRTSGEGEQFF
TRBV7-2	CASSQTSGRVRETQYF
TRBV19	CASTSLASNQPQHF
TRBV3-1/TRBV3-2	CASSHGSGAHNEQFF
TRBV7-2	CASSSFEGVSVDTQYF
TRBV9	CASSVARGASSTDTQYF
TRBV19	CATVAGGYQETQYF
TRBV7-8	CASSLQGGPGETQYF
TRBV12-3/TRBV12-4	CASSPTLNTEAFF
TRBV9	CASSEHITGGFGYTF
TRBV27	CASSFAGIQETQYF
TRBV25-1	CASTVRGTGWDEAFF
TRBV6-4	CASSDSETSGGADTQYF
TRBV5-1	CASSLSGTSTDTQYF
TRBV6-2/TRBV6-3	CASSYYDITYPTDTQYF
TRBV7-9	CASVAPGGMWETQYF
TRBV7-2	CASSLEGRAADTQYF
TRBV19	CASRTGASGANVLTF
TRBV12-3/TRBV12-4	CASSLVRNEQFF
TRBV5-1	CASSLEAGSPLHF
TRBV6-2/TRBV6-3	CASSYGGARQPQHF
TRBV6-4	CASRGTGGYGYTF
TRBV11-2	CASSLREKLFF
TRBV3-1/TRBV3-2	CASSPPGSQPQHF
TRBV4-3	CASSQEVSAGVPYEQYF
TRBV3-1/TRBV3-2	CASSQDPQANSPLHF
TRBV6-5	CASSHKQGADYEQYF
TRBV18	CASSPSGTGLPLEQFF
TRBV27	CASSLSRAGSYEQYF
TRBV29-1	CSASGLAGEETQYF
TRBV19	CASSRRDRISGANVLTF
TRBV5-1	CASSLGDRTTYEQYF
TRBV21-1	CASSKGGLAGNEQYF
TRBV13	CASSSPGMRTDTQYF
TRBV18	CASSPPSGASYNEQFF
TRBV21-1	CARGGDGNTEAFF
TRBV29-1	CSVGQERFDGYTF
TRBV30	CAWTSGSLYEQYF
TRBV20-1	CSASQREAKTQYF
TRBV9	CASSGAGGGFTDTQYF
TRBV18	CASSQGSEQYF